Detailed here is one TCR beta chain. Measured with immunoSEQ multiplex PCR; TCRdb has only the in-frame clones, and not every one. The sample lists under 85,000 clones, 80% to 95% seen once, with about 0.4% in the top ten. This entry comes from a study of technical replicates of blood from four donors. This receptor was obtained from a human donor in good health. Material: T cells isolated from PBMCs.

CDR3 in DNA: TGTGCCAGCAGTCCGGGACTAGCAAACACAGATACGCAGTATTTT. Translating it yields CASSPGLANTDTQYF. The V and J genes are TRBV6-1 and TRBJ2-3, with 9 bases identical to TRBD2. CDR3 length equals 15 residues. In germline, CDR1 is MNHNS, CDR2 SASEGT. V shed 5 bases and J 2 bases; nucleotides not matched to a gene: 5.